This T cell receptor (beta chain) is drawn from a study of cytomegalovirus exposure and HLA in healthy donors. Primers: 60 Vbeta forward and 13 Jbeta reverse. The assay was immunoSEQ multiplex PCR, and TCRdb's table has in-frame clones only and misses some. Of fewer than 200,000 clones listed, around 72% are singletons. The CDR3 has 15 residues. V was clipped by 5 bases and J by 8 bases; unmatched bases: 8. Germline assignment: CDR1 SGHNT and CDR2 YYREEE (reference sequence). Sequencing input: PBMCs. This receptor was identified in a man aged 18-30 years in good health and CMV-seronegative. The chain is built from TRBV5-4 and TRBJ1-4, with TRBD1 matching 11 bases. CDR3 sequence reads: CASSPGQGAREKLFF. In DNA form, the CDR3 reads TGTGCCAGCAGTCCCGGACAGGGGGCAAGGGAAAAACTGTTTTTT.